Listed below are T cell receptor beta chains from one sample, sequenced in a study of OX40 agonist ivuxolimab in advanced cancers. TCRdb's table, derived via immunoSEQ multiplex PCR, lists solely in-frame clones and lacks some. The profile shows tens of thousands of clones, approximately 81% of them singletons. Sequenced material: CD4+ or CD8+ T cells sorted from blood, taken in a trial of the OX40 agonist ivuxolimab. The receptors here all came from an adult with an advanced solid tumor such as melanoma, head and neck, liver or kidney cancer. CDR3s include the opening cysteine and the closing phenylalanine or tryptophan. The D gene is left open where the match is weak. Rows give clone size only sometimes, using once, few, many, or a class for an expanded clone.

D gene	J gene	V gene	clone size	CDR3 protein	CDR3 DNA
NA	TRBJ2-1	TRBV12-2	once	CASRFYNEQFF	TGTGCAAGTCGCTTTTACAATGAGCAGTTCTTC
NA	TRBJ2-7	TRBV15	NA	CATSRDRASSYEQYF	TGTGCCACCAGCAGAGATCGGGCCAGCTCCTACGAGCAGTACTTC
TRBD1	TRBJ1-2	TRBV2	few	CASRDRGVYYGYTF	TGTGCCAGCCGGGACAGGGGAGTCTACTATGGCTACACCTTC
TRBD2	TRBJ2-5	TRBV5-4	NA	CASSRGGREGETQYF	TGTGCCAGCAGCCGTGGGGGGAGGGAGGGAGAGACCCAGTACTTC
NA	TRBJ2-3	TRBV18	NA	CASSLPMRERTDTQYF	TGTGCCAGCTCACTCCCTATGAGGGAGCGCACAGATACGCAGTATTTT
NA	TRBJ1-4	TRBV23-1	NA	CASILPGGIGEKLFF	TGCGCCAGCATCCTACCCGGCGGGATAGGTGAAAAACTGTTTTTT
TRBD1	TRBJ2-7	TRBV19	NA	CASAWTGGRYAYEQYF	TGTGCCAGTGCCTGGACAGGGGGAAGGTATGCCTACGAGCAGTACTTC
TRBD2	TRBJ2-1	TRBV12-5	NA	CASGTIAGMQYNEQFF	TGTGCTAGTGGTACAATAGCGGGAATGCAGTACAATGAGCAGTTCTTC
TRBD1	TRBJ2-6	TRBV5-6	NA	CASSLIGQGARPNVLTF	TGTGCCAGCAGCCTGATTGGGCAGGGGGCTCGGCCCAACGTCCTGACTTTC
NA	TRBJ2-2	TRBV11-2	few	CASSLGRYSGAELFF	TGTGCCAGCAGCTTAGGGCGGTACTCGGGAGCGGAGCTGTTTTTT
TRBD1	TRBJ2-7	TRBV7-8	NA	CASRGGTGSYEQYF	TGTGCCAGCAGGGGGGGGACAGGGAGTTACGAGCAGTACTTC
NA	TRBJ2-6	TRBV15	NA	CAAGGQASASGANVLTF	TGTGCCGCCGGGGGGCAGGCTTCCGCATCTGGGGCCAACGTCCTGACTTTC
NA	TRBJ1-1	TRBV5-1	NA	CASSFRGGNTEAFF	TGCGCCAGCAGCTTCAGGGGAGGGAACACTGAAGCTTTCTTT
TRBD1	TRBJ1-2	TRBV28	once	CASIPGTGYGYTF	TGTGCCAGCATCCCCGGGACAGGGTACGGCTACACCTTC
TRBD1	TRBJ2-5	TRBV18	NA	CASSLRDRVDPGETQYF	TGTGCCAGCTCACTCCGGGACAGGGTAGACCCGGGGGAGACCCAGTACTTC
NA	TRBJ2-3	TRBV21-1	NA	CASSKAPRTTDTQYF	TGTGCCAGCAGCAAAGCCCCAAGGACCACAGATACGCAGTATTTT
NA	TRBJ2-7	TRBV13	NA	CASSPSRGGFSEQYF	TGTGCCAGCAGCCCCTCTCGAGGCGGGTTCTCCGAGCAGTACTTC
TRBD2	TRBJ2-2	TRBV7-8	few	CASRVGLAEAGELFF	TGTGCCAGCAGGGTTGGACTAGCTGAGGCCGGGGAGCTGTTTTTT
NA	TRBJ2-3	TRBV4-3	NA	CASSQGSTDTQYF	TGCGCCAGCAGCCAAGGTAGCACAGATACGCAGTATTTT
NA	TRBJ2-1	TRBV11-2	once	CASSLNNEQFF	TGTGCCAGCAGTCTAAACAATGAGCAGTTCTTC
NA	TRBJ2-7	TRBV5-4	NA	CASSLAPGLNYEQYF	TGTGCCAGCAGCTTGGCCCCAGGACTAAACTACGAGCAGTACTTC
NA	TRBJ1-2	TRBV4-3	NA	CASSHPNRDNYGYTF	TGCGCCAGCAGCCACCCCAACAGGGATAACTATGGCTACACCTTC
TRBD1	TRBJ2-2	TRBV6-5	NA	CATLIGTGATGELFF	TGTGCCACACTAATCGGGACAGGGGCCACCGGGGAGCTGTTTTTT
NA	TRBJ2-7	TRBV13	NA	CASSLRSEQYF	TGTGCCAGCAGCTTAAGGAGCGAGCAGTACTTC